This T cell receptor beta chain was obtained from a study of T cells in Graves' hyperthyroidism and ophthalmopathy. In the study overall: Specimen type is peripheral blood, collected at initial diagnosis prior to any treatment.

Amplification targeted TCR beta CDR3 regions from RNA transcripts. An initial round of RT-PCR targeting the TCR CDR3 relied on the HTBI primer set. Each CDR3 protein is one row after TCRdb ran MiXCR on the multiplex PCR reads. The repertoire holds about 290,000 distinct CDR3 sequences, with about 13% as singletons. The hyperthyroidism patients had all been newly diagnosed, and their disease duration was under 2 months. Their ages ranged from 18 to 65 years. Each diagnosis was grounded in clinical symptoms, serum thyroxine and TRAb, thyroid ultrasound, and orbital computed tomography. Study results and limitations: Blood also showed most of the thyroid clonotypes that were expanded above 0.001.

From germline, CDR1 is DFQATT and CDR2 SNEGSKA (reference sequence). The CDR3 spans 12 residues. As to this clonotype: Its antigen is currently unknown. This likely comes from a read error, as the CDR3 has no conserved phenylalanine or tryptophan at its end.

The rearrangement joins TRBV20-1 to TRBJ2-7; 8 bases map to TRBD1. The TCR originated in a woman aged 40 to 50 with Graves' hyperthyroidism. The specimen sequenced was blood. The CDR3 DNA reads TGCAGTGCTCGAGACAGGGGATTCGAGCAGTACCTC. Translation: CSARDRGFEQYL.